The entry below describes one T cell receptor beta chain. The antigen is unknown. Orbital computed tomography, together with clinical symptoms, serum thyroxine, TRAb and thyroid ultrasound, was used for diagnosis. The data were obtained in a study of Graves' ophthalmopathy and Graves' hyperthyroidism. On the study more broadly: Peripheral blood was collected at initial diagnosis, before any treatment. Study outcomes and limitations: With roughly 69% sensitivity and 72% to 85% specificity, the model predicted ophthalmopathy progression. Blood contained most expanded thyroid clonotypes exceeding 0.001 frequency.

The TCR beta CDR3 regions underwent amplification from RNA transcripts. HTBI-primed RT-PCR formed the first round, and a multiplex PCR formed the second. TCRdb independently ran MiXCR on the multiplex PCR reads; one entry per CDR3 protein. The sample lists about 160,000 distinct CDR3 sequences; 39% were seen once. The CDR3 runs 14 residues. Trimming took off 0 bases at V and 6 bases at J, with 9 bases between the two ends. Germline V lookup: CDR1 SGHTA, CDR2 FQGNSA. The sequence was obtained from a man under 40 with Graves' ophthalmopathy. The sample comprised peripheral blood. The rearrangement joins TRBV7-2 to TRBJ1-5; D unclear. DNA of the CDR3: TGTGCCAGCAGCTTAGCGCTGGAGGGTCAGCCCCAGCATTTT. Translating gives CASSLALEGQPQHF. Based on the CDR3 plus reference TRBV7-2 and TRBJ1-5, the full variable domain is GAGVSQSPSNKVTEKGKDVELRCDPISGHTALYWYRQSLGQGLEFLIYFQGNSAPDKSGLPSDRFSAERTGGSVSTLTIQRTQQEDSAVYLCASSLALEGQPQHFGDGTRLSIL.